This entry is about one TCR beta chain. The repertoire was sequenced with immunoSEQ multiplex PCR; TCRdb's copy has only in-frame clones and lacks some. There are about 2,500,000 clones in the sample; just over 90% occur only once, and over 0.12% lies in the top ten. Germline trimming cut 3 bases from V and 3 bases from J; bases unmatched to any gene: 5. Per the germline V gene, CDR1 is GTSNPN and CDR2 is SVGIG (reference sequence). There are 15 residues in the CDR3. The data were taken from a study of shared clonotypes between healthy human individuals. The TCR sequence derives from a man between 18 and 29 years old in good health. The sequenced sample was naive CD4+ T cells sorted from blood. Subset meaning: CD45RA+ positively selected. This chain links TRBV30 with TRBJ2-1, with TRBD2 identical over 10 bases. CDR3 bases: TGTGCCTGGAGGATAATAGCGGGGGGCTACAATGAGCAGTTCTTC. This gives the protein CAWRIIAGGYNEQFF.